Presented here are 25 T cell receptor beta chains from one specimen sequenced in a study of CD8 T cells in Susac syndrome. The RNA input was roughly 0.45 to 1 ug, and it was reverse transcribed with random hexamers. TCRdb used MiXCR to reprocess the immunoSEQ multiplex PCR reads, holding one entry per CDR3 protein. The repertoire holds a few hundred thousand distinct CDR3 sequences, with roughly 85% as singletons. The sequencing sample was made of CD8+ T cells from PBMCs. All receptors derive from a human donor with multiple sclerosis.

This chain joins TRBV20-1 and TRBJ1-1, with a weak D call TRBD1 (5 bases). CDR3 length equals 13 residues. The germline CDR1 and CDR2 sequences are DFQATT and SNEGSKA (reference sequence). V shed 5 bases and J shed 1 base, with 11 bases lying between them. CDR3 residues: CSASRTPNTEAFF. CDR3 coding DNA: TGCAGTGCTTCCCGGACACCGAACACTGAAGCTTTCTTT.

The chain employs TRBV7-9 and TRBJ2-1; TRBD2 might be the D (5 bases). Trimming stripped 0 bases from V and 5 bases from J, with 17 bases between. Looked up from germline, CDR1 is SEHNR and CDR2 is FQNEAQ (reference sequence). The CDR3 is 17 residues long. CDR3 amino acids: CASSLAPLASRNNEQFF. The CDR3 bases are TGTGCCAGCAGCTTAGCCCCTTTGGCTAGCAGGAACAATGAGCAGTTCTTC.

The CDR3 nucleotides are TGCGCCAGCAGCCAAGATAATGCAGATAATGAAAAACTGTTTTTT. This codes for CASSQDNADNEKLFF. This chain connects TRBV4-3 to TRBJ1-4; D gene unclear. CDR3 length: 15 amino acids. CDR1 and CDR2 from the germline V gene are LGHNA and YSLEER. V was trimmed by 0 bases and J by 4 bases, leaving 9 bases between them.

This clonotype was detected only once. The V call is TRBV6-2 or TRBV6-3, the J call TRBJ2-3; maybe TRBD2 (6 bases). The germline V gene has CDR1 MNHEY and CDR2 SVGEGT. Deletions cut 6 bases from V and 6 bases from J, with 22 bases between. The CDR3 is made up of 16 amino acids. CDR3 sequence reads: CASRGLRDGGLDTQYF. Here the CDR3 DNA reads TGTGCCAGCAGGGGACTCCGGGACGGAGGTTTGGATACGCAGTATTTT.

The chain has TRBV12-3 or TRBV12-4 and TRBJ1-5; D is perhaps TRBD1 (6 bases). The CDR3 consists of 14 residues. Trimming took 2 bases from V and 3 from J, leaving 8 bases between them. The CDR3 DNA follows: TGTGCCAGCAGTTTAACAGGGTTCAATCAGCCCCAGCATTTT. Its translation: CASSLTGFNQPQHF.

This chain joins TRBV7-2 and TRBJ1-5; tentative D call: TRBD1 (5 bases). The germline CDR1 and CDR2 sequences are SGHTA and FQGNSA. The V gene lost 5 bases and the J gene lost 7 bases, with 15 bases spanning the gap. This CDR3 comprises 14 residues. The CDR3 region is CASSPAGAQQPQHF. Here the CDR3 DNA reads TGTGCCAGCAGCCCGGCCGGGGCGCAGCAGCCCCAGCATTTT.

A few counts support this clonotype. The chain links TRBV29-1 to TRBJ1-2; 10 bases are shared with TRBD1. The CDR3 totals 13 residues. With 6 bases clipped from V and 3 bases from J, the junction kept 4 bases outside the gene matches. Germline lookup yields CDR1 SQVTM and CDR2 ANQGSEA. CDR3 sequence (DNA): TGCAGCGTCCGGACAGGGGGTTACTATGGCTACACCTTC. This encodes CSVRTGGYYGYTF.

The V call is TRBV5-4, the J call TRBJ1-1; D is uncertain. There are 14 residues in the CDR3. V was clipped by 3 bases and J by 5 bases, with 14 bases between them. Germline-derived CDR1 and CDR2 are SGHNT and YYREEE (reference sequence). CDR3 nucleotides: TGTGCCAGCAGCTCTCAGAGACGTGGTACTGAAGCTTTCTTT. Protein product: CASSSQRRGTEAFF.

The chain has TRBV27 and TRBJ2-1; D perhaps matches TRBD1 (5 bases). Looked up from germline, CDR1 is MNHEY and CDR2 is SMNVEV (reference sequence). V dropped 3 bases and J dropped 0 bases, with 15 bases sitting between them. This CDR3 is built from 17 residues. The CDR3 DNA is TGTGCCAGCAGTTTGGTCTTTAGGGGAAGCTCCTACAATGAGCAGTTCTTC. Its translation: CASSLVFRGSSYNEQFF.

V and J are TRBV7-9 and TRBJ1-2, with no clear D. Trimming cost V 4 bases and J 1 base, with 19 bases left between them. The germline V gene encodes CDR1 SEHNR and CDR2 FQNEAQ (reference sequence). This CDR3 contains 17 residues. As DNA, the CDR3 is TGTGCCAGCAGCTCCGTGACCCTCGGGCCTTATAACTATGGCTACACCTTC. Translated, it gives CASSSVTLGPYNYGYTF. The full variable domain, with the rest looked up from reference TRBV7-9 and TRBJ1-2, is DTGVSQNPRHKITKRGQNVTFRCDPISEHNRLYWYRQTLGQGPEFLTYFQNEAQLEKSRLLSDRFSAERPKGSFSTLEIQRTEQGDSAMYLCASSSVTLGPYNYGYTFGSGTRLTVV.

This chain uses TRBV2 with TRBJ2-7; 9 nucleotides line up with TRBD1. After removal of 3 bases from V and 3 bases from J, the junction contained 9 bases not matched to a gene. Germline values: CDR1 SNHLY, CDR2 FYNNEI. This CDR3 is built from 16 residues. In nucleotides, the CDR3 is TGTGCCAGCAGTGATCCGAGACAGGGGGGATTCTACGAGCAGTACTTC. Translated: CASSDPRQGGFYEQYF.

This clonotype appeared once. The V and J genes are TRBV11-2 and TRBJ2-1, with a possible D match to TRBD2 (6 bases). This CDR3 has 15 residues. The V end lost 5 bases, the J end lost 8 bases, and 19 bases lay between the germline ends. Germline V CDR1 and CDR2: SGHAT, FQNNGV. CDR3 residues: CASSAGLRDWDEQFF. DNA of the CDR3: TGTGCCAGCAGCGCGGGACTGAGAGATTGGGATGAGCAGTTCTTC.

The chain has TRBV20-1 and TRBJ2-7; D ambiguous. Trimming removed 1 base at V and 5 bases at J, with 9 bases between. The CDR3 consists of 12 residues. Germline V CDR1 and CDR2: DFQATT, SNEGSKA (reference sequence). CDR3 DNA: TGCAGTGCTAGAGTCAGGAGCGACGAGCAGTACTTC. This encodes CSARVRSDEQYF.

Worth noting for this clonotype: At one of its ends the junction is not consistent with the germline gene, which may arise from a read error. The chain carries TRBV15 and TRBJ2-4; tentative D call: TRBD1 (5 bases). Germline CDR1 is LNHNV and CDR2 is YYDKDF (reference sequence). The CDR3 is 13 residues long. CDR3 in amino acids: CATSTPLQDIQHF. CDR3 bases: TGTGCCACCAGCACCCCACTTCAGGACATTCAGCACTTC.

V gene TRBV4-3 combines with J gene TRBJ2-3; 8 nucleotides line up with TRBD2. The V and J ends lost 0 bases and 3 bases, in that order; junction bases with no gene match: 5. The CDR3 spans 16 residues. Looked up from germline, CDR1 is LGHNA and CDR2 is YSLEER. CDR3 loop: CASSQDAPSGTDTQYF. The CDR3 DNA reads as TGCGCCAGCAGCCAAGACGCGCCTAGCGGGACAGATACGCAGTATTTT.

The chain employs TRBV21-1 and TRBJ2-1; the table names TRBD2, a call not compared with the DNA. TRBV21-1 is tagged as a pseudogene. The CDR3 consists of 18 residues. CDR3 residues: CASSKPSPAGPNYNEQFF. The DNA for the CDR3 is TGTGCCAGCAGCAAACCCTCTCCGGCAGGGCCTAACTACAATGAGCAGTTCTTC.

The gene calls are TRBV2 and TRBJ2-5; the match to TRBD2 covers 11 bases. CDR3 length: 15 residues. The V and J ends lost 7 bases and 2 bases, in that order; junction bases with no gene match: 6. In germline, CDR1 is SNHLY, CDR2 FYNNEI. The CDR3 protein is CASTLGLAGQETQYF. In DNA form, the CDR3 reads TGTGCCAGCACCCTAGGACTAGCGGGTCAAGAGACCCAGTACTTC.

This clonotype has just one count. The rearrangement links TRBV21-1 to TRBJ1-5. TRBV21-1 constitutes a pseudogene. The CDR3 covers 18 residues. CDR3 region: CASSKVRVTVYSNQPQHF. In nucleotides, the CDR3 is TGTGCCAGCAGCAAAGTCCGTGTGACGGTCTATAGCAATCAGCCCCAGCATTTT.

The rearrangement uses TRBV5-6 and TRBJ2-1; D gene unclear. CDR1 is SGHDT, CDR2 YYEEEE, per germline. V lost 4 bases, J lost 9 bases, and 11 bases lay in between. This CDR3 comprises 12 residues. Here the CDR3 reads CASSPRSGEQFF. CDR3 DNA sequence: TGTGCCAGCAGCCCCCGGTCCGGTGAGCAGTTCTTC.

In this sample, this clonotype turned up once. V usage is TRBV20-1 and J usage is TRBJ2-5, with D unresolved. Germline CDR1 DFQATT, CDR2 SNEGSKA (reference sequence). V dropped 0 bases and J dropped 1 base, with 18 bases sitting between them. The CDR3 runs 17 residues. CDR3: CSARDRQAPRVQETQYF. The CDR3 DNA reads as TGCAGTGCTAGAGATCGTCAGGCCCCCCGGGTCCAAGAGACCCAGTACTTC.

Of note for this clonotype: The junction departs from the called germline gene at one end, perhaps through a read error. The genes are TRBV9 and TRBJ2-3; tentatively, D is TRBD1 or TRBD2 (6 bases each). Looked up from germline, CDR1 is SGDLS and CDR2 is YYNGEE. This CDR3 has 17 residues. CDR3 protein: CVSSATTGIAVTDTQYF. The CDR3 bases are TGTGTCAGCAGCGCCACTACAGGGATAGCGGTCACAGATACGCAGTATTTT. Supplemented by reference TRBV9 and TRBJ2-3, the full variable domain reads DSGVTQTPKHLITATGQRVTLRCSPRSGDLSVYWYQQSLDQGLQFLIQYYNGEERAKGNILERFSAQQFPDLHSELNLSSLELGDSALYFCVSSATTGIAVTDTQYFGPGTRLTVL.

V usage is TRBV10-3 and J usage is TRBJ2-7; possible D gene TRBD1, 8 bases. CDR1 and CDR2 from the germline V gene are ENHRY and SYGVKD. The CDR3 is 15 amino acids. V shed 6 bases and J shed 0 bases, with 15 bases lying between them. CDR3 sequence (DNA): TGTGCCATCAGCAAGACAGGGGAGGGCTCCTACGAGCAGTACTTC. Residues: CAISKTGEGSYEQYF.

To note about this clonotype: A read error may produce the germline difference seen at one junction end. The chain links TRBV12-3 or TRBV12-4 to TRBJ1-2; 9 bases are shared with TRBD1. There are 15 residues in the CDR3. CDR3 region: CASSLEGQGHNGYAF. As DNA, the CDR3 is TGTGCCAGCAGTTTAGAGGGACAGGGTCACAATGGCTACGCCTTC.

This sequence joins TRBV13 and TRBJ2-7, with 11 positions matching TRBD1. With V trimmed by 5 bases and J by 0 bases, 12 bases remained unmatched. The germline V gene has CDR1 PRHDT and CDR2 FYEKMQ (reference sequence). The CDR3 totals 18 residues. The CDR3 nucleotides are TGTGCCAGCAGCCCCTCCCCGGGACAGGGGGAGCCCTCCTACGAGCAGTACTTC. Its protein product is CASSPSPGQGEPSYEQYF.

The chain joins TRBV3-1 to TRBJ2-1, with TRBD2 matching over 8 bases. Germline-derived CDR1 and CDR2 are LGHDT and YNNKEL (reference sequence). J gave up 0 bases and V 5 bases, and 15 bases lay outside the gene matches. This CDR3 has 19 residues. CDR3 nucleotides: TGTGCCAGCAGCTCGTGTGAGGGGGGCGGGAGGAACTCCTACAATGAGCAGTTCTTC. Protein: CASSSCEGGGRNSYNEQFF.